This TCR beta chain was captured by sequencing in a study of cytomegalovirus exposure and HLA in healthy donors. Germline lookup yields CDR1 MNHEY and CDR2 SMNVEV (reference sequence). This CDR3 is 15 amino acids long. Findings and limits, study-wide: Association of a missense DCLRE1C variant with TCR beta V- and J-gene trimming was reported in a later analysis. On later analysis, the bulk of CMV-associated TCR beta chains appeared to be HLA-restricted. Per a prior analysis, the majority of TCR beta V segments were productive roughly 87% or roughly 30% of the time.

Donors were ostensibly healthy at sampling, although undocumented immune exposures were probable. The table lists this clone with a few counts. The antigen remains unidentified. 13 Jbeta primers and 60 Vbeta primers were used for the PCR. Generated by immunoSEQ multiplex PCR, the TCRdb table keeps only in-frame clones and is missing some. The repertoire consists of 85,000 to 100,000 clones, with over 70% occurring once and the leading ten covering under 8%. The source is a man aged 50 to 60 in good health and CMV-seropositive. The sample comprised PBMCs. V gene TRBV27 combines with J gene TRBJ2-5; D is possibly TRBD1 (5 bases). Judging by the DNA end, TRBJ2-7 fits better; the J call may be wrong. The CDR3 bases are TGTGCCAGCAGTCCAATACCGGGTCAGGGCTACGAGCAGTACTTC. It translates to CASSPIPGQGYEQYF.